This entry lists 25 T cell receptor beta chains sequenced from one sample in a study of T cell clonality in common variable immunodeficiency. Only in-frame clones appear in the TCRdb table, and some are missing; sequencing was by immunoSEQ multiplex PCR. The repertoire has under 45,000 clones, none seen only once; the ten largest take approximately 1.3%. Sample: peripheral blood mononuclear cells. The receptors here all came from a person between 18 and 70 years old in good health.

For this clone: A far larger clone differs by one base, so this is likely a read error. The sequenced fragment ends 3 residues before the CDR3 boundary, so the rest is inferred from the germline J gene. V gene TRBV7-9 combines with J gene TRBJ2-7; TRBD1 matches at 7 bases. The CDR3 is made up of 14 amino acids. From germline, CDR1 is SEHNR and CDR2 FQNEAQ (reference sequence). CDR3 amino acids: CSSSRDSYSYEQYF. The DNA read from the CDR3 is TGTTCCAGCAGCCGGGACAGTTACTCCTACGAG.

This clone was seen ten or more times. The read finishes 3 residues shy of the CDR3 end, and the germline J gene is used to complete it. The genes are TRBV7-2 and TRBJ1-1; D is undetermined. CDR3 length: 14 residues. CDR1 and CDR2 from the germline V gene are SGHTA and FQGNSA. Trimming took 2 bases from V and 4 from J, leaving 11 bases between them. The CDR3 bases that were read are TGTGCCAGCAGCTTATTCGGGGTAAGCACTGAA. The encoded protein is CASSLFGVSTE. The CDR3, in full, reads CASSLFGVSTEAFF.

This clone was seen ten or more times. The CDR3 is cut off 3 residues early in the read; its end comes from the germline J gene. The chain is built from TRBV5-5 and TRBJ1-5; 7 bases agree with TRBD1. The CDR3 loop spans 13 amino acids. CDR1 SGHKS and CDR2 YYEKEE come from the germline V gene (reference sequence). Trimming removed 4 bases from V and 5 bases from J; junction bases left unmatched: 3. Partial CDR3 DNA: TGTGCCAGCAGCCTCGACAGGGATCAGCCC. It is translated as CASSLDRDQP. The whole CDR3 protein is CASSLDRDQPQHF.

There are many counts of this clone. Read data end 3 residues before the CDR3 end; the end is taken from the germline J gene. The gene calls are TRBV5-4 and TRBJ2-3; D perhaps matches TRBD1 (5 bases). The V end lost 3 bases, the J end lost 1 base, and 12 bases lay between the germline ends. The CDR3 has 15 amino acids. Germline loops: CDR1 SGHNT, CDR2 YYREEE (reference sequence). CDR3 protein: CASSSRALGTDTQYF. The CDR3 bases that were read are TGTGCCAGCAGCTCCAGGGCTTTGGGCACAGATACG.

This clone was picked up many times. The read finishes 3 residues shy of the CDR3 end, and the germline J gene is used to complete it. The chain combines TRBV7-8 with TRBJ1-3; weak D call: TRBD1 (5 bases). V lost 4 bases and J 4 bases, leaving 17 bases between the germline ends. Germline-derived CDR1 and CDR2 are SGHVS and FQNEAQ. The CDR3 runs to 16 residues. Partial CDR3 DNA: TGTGCCAGCAGCTCAGTCTGGGGGGTACGAGGAAACACC. Encoded protein: CASSSVWGVRGNT. The entire CDR3 protein reads CASSSVWGVRGNTIYF. The full variable domain, completed using reference TRBV7-8 and TRBJ1-3, is GAGVSQSPRYKVAKRGQDVALRCDPISGHVSLFWYQQALGQGPEFLTYFQNEAQLDKSGLPSDRFFAERPEGSVSTLKIQRTQQEDSAVYLCASSSVWGVRGNTIYFGEGSWLTVV.

This clone has a count of ten or more. The read halts 3 residues ahead of the CDR3 end, with the missing end drawn from the germline J gene. This chain uses TRBV7-6 with TRBJ2-2; 7 bases map to TRBD2. The CDR3 totals 16 residues. Trimming removed 2 bases from V and 1 base from J; junction bases left unmatched: 4. Germline CDR1 is SGHVS and CDR2 is FNYEAQ. CDR3 amino acids: CASSLKRDLNTGELFF. The part of the CDR3 DNA that was read is TGTGCCAGCAGCTTAAAGCGGGACTTGAACACCGGGGAG.

This clone has a count of ten or more. The read gets to within 3 residues of the CDR3 end, and the germline J gene fills in the rest. V is TRBV5-6 and J is TRBJ2-1; 10 nucleotides line up with TRBD1. After removal of 4 bases from V and 8 bases from J, the junction contained 9 bases not matched to a gene. The V gene's germline CDR1 is SGHDT and CDR2 YYEEEE. The CDR3 loop spans 15 amino acids. The CDR3 spells CASSPWGTGEDEQFF. CDR3 DNA, as far as it was read: TGTGCCAGCAGCCCCTGGGGGACAGGGGAGGATGAG. Complete variable domain (other parts from reference TRBV5-6 and TRBJ2-1): DAGVTQSPTHLIKTRGQQVTLRCSPKSGHDTVSWYQQALGQGPQFIFQYYEEEERQRGNFPDRFSGHQFPNYSSELNVNALLLGDSALYLCASSPWGTGEDEQFFGPGTRLTVL.

This clone has at least ten counts. The CDR3 is cut off 3 residues early in the read; its end comes from the germline J gene. This chain uses TRBV10-3 with TRBJ1-4, with D tentatively TRBD1 (5 bases). Trimming left V 6 bases short and J 8 bases short, with 19 bases between. CDR1 and CDR2 from the germline V gene are ENHRY and SYGVKD. The length of the CDR3 is 15 residues. The part of the CDR3 DNA that was read is TGTGCCATCAGACCGGGGACTGCTGAAAGCGAAAAA. Translating it yields CAIRPGTAESEK. The CDR3 reads in full as CAIRPGTAESEKLFF.

This clone was seen many times. The CDR3 is cut off 3 residues early in the read; its end comes from the germline J gene. The J gene is TRBJ2-3, the V gene TRBV3-1 (or the pseudogene TRBV3-2); 7 bases map to TRBD1. CDR3 length: 15 amino acids. Germline V gene lookup returns CDR1 LGHDT and CDR2 YNNKEL (reference sequence). J gave up 4 bases and V 2 bases, and 6 bases lay outside the gene matches. The DNA read from the CDR3 is TGTGCCAGCAGCCAATCCGACAGGGTCGCAGATACG. Amino acid sequence: CASSQSDRVADT. The whole CDR3 region reads CASSQSDRVADTQYF.

This clone appeared many times. Read coverage stops 3 residues before the CDR3 terminus; the germline J gene supplies the remainder. The V and J genes are TRBV11-3 and TRBJ2-2; tentative D call: TRBD1 (8 bases). The CDR3 extends over 15 amino acids. The germline V and J ends were trimmed by 7 bases and 0 bases, with 12 bases remaining between them. Per the germline V gene, CDR1 is SGHNT and CDR2 is YENEEA. Partial CDR3 DNA: TGTGCCAGCAACAGGGGGGGAACGAACACCGGGGAG. It yields the protein CASNRGGTNTGE. The complete CDR3 sequence is CASNRGGTNTGELFF.

In its sample, this clone was seen many times. The read ends 3 residues shy of where the CDR3 ends; the end is completed using the germline J gene. The J gene is TRBJ1-2, the V gene TRBV19; D is possibly TRBD1 (6 bases). CDR1 is LNHDA and CDR2 is SQIVND in the germline V gene (reference sequence). This CDR3 is built from 13 residues. The V end was cut by 3 bases, the J end by 7 bases, with 12 bases between. This CDR3 reads CASSIAGGSGYTF. CDR3 bases read: TGTGCCAGTAGTATTGCGGGGGGCTCTGGC.

In this sample, this clone turned up many times. The read ends 3 residues shy of where the CDR3 ends; the end is completed using the germline J gene. This sequence joins TRBV29-1 and TRBJ1-1, with a possible D match to TRBD1 (6 bases). Per germline, CDR1 SQVTM and CDR2 ANQGSEA. V dropped 7 bases and J dropped 0 bases, with 15 bases sitting between them. The CDR3 has 14 residues. CDR3 DNA, as far as it was read: TGCAGCGCACTGACAGGCACCATGAACACTGAA. Its translation is CSALTGTMNTE. The CDR3 in full is CSALTGTMNTEAFF.

This clone was picked up many times. The CDR3 end is not reached by the read, which stops 3 residues before it; the germline J gene fills it in. The J gene is TRBJ2-5, the V gene TRBV7-3, with a tentative D call TRBD2 (6 bases). The germline CDR1 and CDR2 sequences are SGHTA and FQGTGA. The CDR3 consists of 13 residues. The ends were cut back, 4 bases at V and 5 bases at J, with 11 bases in the middle. The covered CDR3 bases are TGTGCCAGCAGCTCTCGGGACTCCGAGACC. This gives the protein CASSSRDSET. The entire CDR3 protein reads CASSSRDSETQYF.

This clone has a count of ten or more. The read stops 3 residues short of the end of the CDR3; the missing end is completed from the germline J gene. This chain links TRBV23-1 with TRBJ2-3; 7 bases match TRBD1. Being an ORF, TRBV23-1 has a function that is uncertain. The CDR3 spans 13 residues. This CDR3 is CASSHEDRAAQYF. The CDR3 DNA, read in part, is TGCGCCAGCAGTCACGAAGACAGGGCGGCG.

This clone was recorded many times. Sequencing ends 3 residues short of the CDR3 end; the germline J gene provides the rest. The chain combines TRBV5-1 with TRBJ2-2, with TRBD1 identical over 9 bases. Trimming took 5 bases from V and 2 from J; bases not matched to a gene: 7. The length of the CDR3 is 16 residues. Germline CDR1 SGHRS, CDR2 YFSETQ. The CDR3 loop reads CASRQTGGPNTGELFF. The part of the CDR3 DNA that was read is TGCGCCAGCAGACAGACAGGGGGACCAAACACCGGGGAG.

This clone was found many times. The CDR3 goes on 3 residues after the read ends, and that part is filled in from the germline J gene. The chain joins TRBV24-1 to TRBJ2-3; possibly TRBD1 for D (6 bases). V was pared by 4 bases and J by 0 bases, with 10 bases between. CDR1 and CDR2 (germline): KGHDR, SFDVKD. This CDR3 is 15 amino acids long. CDR3 sequence reads: CATSDLRGSTDTQYF. Partial CDR3 DNA: TGTGCCACCAGTGACCTGAGGGGGAGCACAGATACG.

Regarding this clone: The CDR3 end falls 3 residues outside the read, so it is completed with the germline J gene. The chain is built from TRBV18 and TRBJ2-2; the D is unclear. Trimming removed 2 bases from V and 1 base from J, with 8 bases in between. The CDR3 consists of 15 residues. The germline CDR1 and CDR2 sequences are KGHSH and LQKENI. The CDR3 bases that were read are TGTGCCAGCTCACCAAAGCCAGGGAACACCGGGGAG. Translating it yields CASSPKPGNTGE. Given in full, the CDR3 is CASSPKPGNTGELFF.

This clone was detected ten times or more. Read data end 3 residues before the CDR3 end; the end is taken from the germline J gene. The chain uses TRBV7-3 and TRBJ2-6; D remains ambiguous. CDR1 SGHTA and CDR2 FQGTGA come from the germline V gene. The germline V and J ends were trimmed by 2 bases and 4 bases, with 12 bases remaining between them. This CDR3 has 16 amino acids. Incomplete CDR3 DNA: TGTGCCAGCAGCTTATCCAACTTCTCAGGGGCCAACGTC. Translating it yields CASSLSNFSGANV. The complete CDR3 reads CASSLSNFSGANVLTF.

This clone was counted many times. The CDR3 end is not reached by the read, which stops 3 residues before it; the germline J gene fills it in. The V call is TRBV7-3, the J call TRBJ2-3; weak D call: TRBD2 (6 bases). The length of the CDR3 is 16 residues. Germline V CDR1 and CDR2: SGHTA, FQGTGA. V gave up 3 bases and J gave up 4 bases, with 17 bases separating them. The CDR3 here is CASSLGLSSAPDTQYF. The part of the CDR3 DNA that was read is TGTGCCAGCAGCTTGGGACTTTCCTCGGCCCCAGATACG.

This clone was detected many times. The read ends 3 residues shy of where the CDR3 ends; the end is completed using the germline J gene. The chain carries TRBV18 and TRBJ2-6; D uncertain. The V end lost 2 bases, the J end lost 4 bases, and 9 bases lay between the germline ends. CDR1 and CDR2 (germline): KGHSH, LQKENI. CDR3 length: 15 residues. Here the CDR3 reads CASSPGPTGANVLTF. CDR3 bases read: TGTGCCAGCTCACCAGGGCCGACCGGGGCCAACGTC.

This clone was seen at least ten times. The CDR3 end lies 3 residues beyond the end of the read and is filled in from the germline J gene. The chain links TRBV30 to TRBJ2-3; D ambiguous. CDR1 is GTSNPN and CDR2 is SVGIG in the germline V gene (reference sequence). The CDR3 consists of 15 residues. V lost 0 bases and J lost 2, with 12 bases in between. CDR3 region: CAWSVIGAHTDTQYF. The sequenced part of the CDR3 DNA is TGTGCCTGGAGTGTTATCGGAGCGCACACAGATACG.

In this sample, this clone turned up many times. The read terminates 3 residues ahead of where the CDR3 ends, so the germline J gene completes it. The V call is TRBV7-2, the J call TRBJ2-3; D unresolved. Germline values: CDR1 SGHTA, CDR2 FQGNSA. The CDR3 covers 13 residues. Trimming shortened V by 5 bases and J by 1 base, and 7 bases separated the two germline ends. The CDR3 protein is CASSPVGTDTQYF. The part of the CDR3 DNA that was read is TGTGCCAGCAGCCCGGTCGGCACAGATACG.

In this sample, this clone turned up many times. The read terminates 3 residues ahead of where the CDR3 ends, so the germline J gene completes it. The chain employs TRBV5-1 and TRBJ2-5; 8 bases are shared with TRBD2. Germline lookup yields CDR1 SGHRS and CDR2 YFSETQ. Trimming at V came to 1 base and at J to 2 bases, leaving 4 bases not matched to a gene. CDR3 length: 15 amino acids. CDR3: CASSLWSSGQETQYF. The CDR3 bases that were read are TGCGCCAGCAGCTTGTGGTCTAGCGGGCAAGAGACC. The variable domain in full, completed from reference TRBV5-1 and TRBJ2-5, reads KAGVTQTPRYLIKTRGQQVTLSCSPISGHRSVSWYQQTPGQGLQFLFEYFSETQRNKGNFPGRFSGRQFSNSRSEMNVSTLELGDSALYLCASSLWSSGQETQYFGPGTRLLVL.

At least ten counts were recorded for this clone. Read coverage stops 3 residues before the CDR3 terminus; the germline J gene supplies the remainder. The chain uses TRBV29-1 and TRBJ2-1; 12 nucleotides agree with TRBD2. CDR1 and CDR2 (germline): SQVTM, ANQGSEA. V shed 6 bases, J shed 3 bases, and the junction held 6 bases outside the gene matches. The CDR3 runs 15 residues. CDR3 DNA (partial): TGCAGCGTGAACTTGGGACTAGCGGGCTACAATGAG. Its translation: CSVNLGLAGYNE. The full-length CDR3 reads as CSVNLGLAGYNEQFF.

This clone came up many times. The read stops 3 residues short of the end of the CDR3; the missing end is completed from the germline J gene. The rearrangement joins TRBV6-1 to TRBJ2-2, with 8 bases that match TRBD1. This CDR3 contains 15 residues. The V and J ends lost 1 base and 4 bases, in that order; junction bases with no gene match: 2. The germline V gene has CDR1 MNHNS and CDR2 SASEGT. CDR3 amino acids: CASSEGTGSTGELFF. Partial CDR3 DNA: TGTGCCAGCAGTGAAGGGACAGGGTCCACCGGGGAG.